This is a list of T cell receptor beta chains from one sample in a study of blood T cell repertoires in COVID-19. This table comes from immunoSEQ multiplex PCR, and its TCRdb copy is limited to in-frame clones, with some not included. The table has 490,000 or so clones, 75% to 90% seen once. The specimen sequenced was PBMCs or T cells enriched from blood (not recorded which). All receptors come from a woman aged 55-70 years who had recovered from COVID-19. Both conserved end residues are part of each CDR3. A D gene is named only where the DNA matches it firmly. Some rows mark clone size as missing; the rest say once, few, many or name a class of expanded clone.

clone_size: -
d_call: TRBD1
j_call: TRBJ1-2
v_call: TRBV24-1
cdr3_nt: TGTGCCACCAGTGAGGCACAGGGGGTAAACTATGGCTACACCTTC
cdr3_aa: CATSEAQGVNYGYTF

clone_size: -
d_call: -
j_call: TRBJ1-1
v_call: TRBV6-1
cdr3_nt: TGTGCCAGCAGTGAAGCGCCCACCCGGGCTTTCTTT
cdr3_aa: CASSEAPTRAFF

clone_size: -
d_call: -
j_call: TRBJ1-2
v_call: TRBV11-3
cdr3_nt: TGTGCCAGCAGCTTAGAAGCAGGGCAGTGGGGCTACACCTTC
cdr3_aa: CASSLEAGQWGYTF

clone_size: -
d_call: TRBD2
j_call: TRBJ2-3
v_call: TRBV19
cdr3_nt: TGTGCCAGTAGCGATAGGGGGCTAGCGGGGGTCCCAGATACGCAGTATTTT
cdr3_aa: CASSDRGLAGVPDTQYF

clone_size: -
d_call: -
j_call: TRBJ2-2
v_call: TRBV9
cdr3_nt: TGTGCCAGCAGCGAGGGACAATCTTCCGGGGAGCTGTTTTTT
cdr3_aa: CASSEGQSSGELFF

clone_size: -
d_call: TRBD1
j_call: TRBJ1-1
v_call: TRBV6-5
cdr3_nt: TGTGCCAGCAGTACAGGGGGGAACACTGAAGCTTTCTTT
cdr3_aa: CASSTGGNTEAFF

clone_size: -
d_call: -
j_call: TRBJ1-1
v_call: TRBV27
cdr3_nt: TGTGCCAGCAGTTCGTTCCACGGTGAAGCTTTCTTT
cdr3_aa: CASSSFHGEAFF

clone_size: -
d_call: TRBD2
j_call: TRBJ2-3
v_call: TRBV5-1
cdr3_nt: TGCGCCAGCACCGGGACTAGCGCCAACACAGATACGCAGTATTTT
cdr3_aa: CASTGTSANTDTQYF

clone_size: once
d_call: TRBD1
j_call: TRBJ1-3
v_call: TRBV15
cdr3_nt: TGTGCCACCAGCAGACCATTAGGGACAGGTGGAAACACCATATATTTT
cdr3_aa: CATSRPLGTGGNTIYF

clone_size: -
d_call: -
j_call: TRBJ2-3
v_call: TRBV5-1
cdr3_nt: TGCGCCAGCAGAAGGACACCCGACACAGATACGCAGTATTTT
cdr3_aa: CASRRTPDTDTQYF

clone_size: -
d_call: TRBD1
j_call: TRBJ1-2
v_call: TRBV19
cdr3_nt: TGTGCCAGCCGGGGACAGGGGAACTATGGCTACACCTTC
cdr3_aa: CASRGQGNYGYTF

clone_size: -
d_call: TRBD1
j_call: TRBJ2-7
v_call: TRBV10-3
cdr3_nt: TGTGCCATCAGTGAGTCGGACAGGAGCCTTTCTTACGAGCAGTACTTC
cdr3_aa: CAISESDRSLSYEQYF

clone_size: -
d_call: TRBD1
j_call: TRBJ1-2
v_call: TRBV12-3/TRBV12-4
cdr3_nt: TGTGCCAGCAGTTTCGGTAGGGGGCGAGGCTACACCTTC
cdr3_aa: CASSFGRGRGYTF

clone_size: -
d_call: TRBD1
j_call: TRBJ2-3
v_call: TRBV5-1
cdr3_nt: TGCGCCAGCAGCTGGACAGGGCGACCAGGTTCTGATACGCAGTATTTT
cdr3_aa: CASSWTGRPGSDTQYF

clone_size: -
d_call: TRBD1
j_call: TRBJ1-2
v_call: TRBV4-2
cdr3_nt: TGTGCCAGCAGCCAAGATAGATCAGGGGGGTATTCGTTTAACTATGGCTACACCTTC
cdr3_aa: CASSQDRSGGYSFNYGYTF

clone_size: -
d_call: -
j_call: TRBJ1-5
v_call: TRBV30
cdr3_nt: TGTGCCTGGAGTGTCGCGGAGAGCCAGCCCCAGCATTTT
cdr3_aa: CAWSVAESQPQHF

clone_size: once
d_call: TRBD1
j_call: TRBJ2-1
v_call: TRBV14
cdr3_nt: TGTGCCAGCAGCCCCGCGGGCAGGGGGCTACAATATGAGCAGTTCTTC
cdr3_aa: CASSPAGRGLQYEQFF

clone_size: once
d_call: -
j_call: TRBJ1-1
v_call: TRBV4-1
cdr3_nt: TGCGCCAGCAGGCGACAGCGATATACTGAAGCTTTCTTT
cdr3_aa: CASRRQRYTEAFF

clone_size: -
d_call: -
j_call: TRBJ1-2
v_call: TRBV15
cdr3_nt: TGTGCCACCAGCAGAGATCAACAGGGAAGCTATGGCTACACCTTC
cdr3_aa: CATSRDQQGSYGYTF

clone_size: -
d_call: -
j_call: TRBJ2-3
v_call: TRBV3-1/TRBV3-2
cdr3_nt: TGTGCCAGCAGCCACCCCGGCAGGCGGGGAGGCCCGGATACGCAGTATTTT
cdr3_aa: CASSHPGRRGGPDTQYF

clone_size: -
d_call: -
j_call: TRBJ2-1
v_call: TRBV5-1
cdr3_nt: TGCGCCAGCAGCCAACCGCCGGGGAGGACCTACAATGAGCAGTTCTTC
cdr3_aa: CASSQPPGRTYNEQFF

clone_size: -
d_call: -
j_call: TRBJ1-3
v_call: TRBV11-2
cdr3_nt: TGTGCCAGCAGCTTAGAGAGGACAGGAAACACCATATATTTT
cdr3_aa: CASSLERTGNTIYF

clone_size: -
d_call: -
j_call: TRBJ1-1
v_call: TRBV2
cdr3_nt: TGTGCCAGCAGTGCTCGGGTGTTGAACACTGAAGCTTTCTTT
cdr3_aa: CASSARVLNTEAFF

clone_size: -
d_call: TRBD1
j_call: TRBJ2-7
v_call: TRBV11-3
cdr3_nt: TGTGCCAGCAGCGAAAGTGGGACAGGGGGCAGGCAGTACTTC
cdr3_aa: CASSESGTGGRQYF

clone_size: -
d_call: TRBD1
j_call: TRBJ1-5
v_call: TRBV18
cdr3_nt: TGTGCCAGCTCCCAGGGGACAGATAGCAATCAGCCCCAGCATTTT
cdr3_aa: CASSQGTDSNQPQHF

clone_size: few
d_call: TRBD1
j_call: TRBJ1-1
v_call: TRBV7-8
cdr3_nt: TGTGCCAGCAGCTTATCTCGACAGGGGCCAGGGGCTTTCTTT
cdr3_aa: CASSLSRQGPGAFF

clone_size: -
d_call: -
j_call: TRBJ2-1
v_call: TRBV24-1
cdr3_nt: TGTGCCACCAGTGACCCTGGACTGGAGAATAATGAGCAGTTCTTC
cdr3_aa: CATSDPGLENNEQFF

clone_size: -
d_call: TRBD1
j_call: TRBJ2-2
v_call: TRBV6-4
cdr3_nt: TGTGCCAGCAGTGAGTATGACAGGGAAACCGGGGAGCTGTTTTTT
cdr3_aa: CASSEYDRETGELFF

clone_size: -
d_call: TRBD2
j_call: TRBJ2-5
v_call: TRBV4-1
cdr3_nt: TGCGCCAGCAGCCAAGTTAGCGGGGGCTTGGAGACCCAGTACTTC
cdr3_aa: CASSQVSGGLETQYF

clone_size: -
d_call: -
j_call: TRBJ1-1
v_call: TRBV5-6
cdr3_nt: TGTGCCAGCAGCTTGAGGCCACCCAGGGCGTCCTACACTGAAGCTTTCTTT
cdr3_aa: CASSLRPPRASYTEAFF

clone_size: -
d_call: -
j_call: TRBJ1-1
v_call: TRBV2
cdr3_nt: TGTGCCAGCAGTGAAGACAGAAACACTGAAGCTTTCTTT
cdr3_aa: CASSEDRNTEAFF

clone_size: -
d_call: -
j_call: TRBJ2-6
v_call: TRBV7-2
cdr3_nt: TGTGCCAGCAGCTTGGTACCCTGGGGCGGTGGGGCCAACGTCCTGACTTTC
cdr3_aa: CASSLVPWGGGANVLTF

clone_size: once
d_call: -
j_call: TRBJ1-5
v_call: TRBV29-1
cdr3_nt: TGCAGCGTTGCGACGGGAGACAATCAGCCCCAGCATTTT
cdr3_aa: CSVATGDNQPQHF

clone_size: -
d_call: TRBD2
j_call: TRBJ2-1
v_call: TRBV24-1
cdr3_nt: TGTGCCACCAGTGATTTTACAGGGCGGGGGGTCAATGAGCAGTTCTTC
cdr3_aa: CATSDFTGRGVNEQFF

clone_size: -
d_call: TRBD1
j_call: TRBJ1-5
v_call: TRBV5-1
cdr3_nt: TGCGCCAGCAGCCGGGAGGGACAGCTAAATCAGCCCCAGCATTTT
cdr3_aa: CASSREGQLNQPQHF

clone_size: once
d_call: -
j_call: TRBJ1-5
v_call: TRBV5-5
cdr3_nt: TGTGCCAGCAGCTTACTGGCCTCAGGACAGAATAGCAATCAGCCCCAGCATTTT
cdr3_aa: CASSLLASGQNSNQPQHF

clone_size: few
d_call: TRBD1
j_call: TRBJ1-6
v_call: TRBV28
cdr3_nt: TGTGCCAGCAGTGGGGGGACAGGACTAAATTCACCCCTCCACTTT
cdr3_aa: CASSGGTGLNSPLHF